This T cell receptor beta chain comes out of a study of beta chain features in type 1 diabetes. Points from the study as a whole: Shorter TCRB CDR3s, moderately but significantly so, marked every one of the four CD4+ subsets in Type 1 diabetes patients. Relative to healthy donors, patients appeared to have naive, central memory and Treg TCRB repertoires that were more similar. A potential PCR bias toward shorter templates would be equal in patient and control samples. Because the template was cDNA, high-expressing cells might be over-represented.

Of the isolated RNA, all was reverse transcribed, and so the sequenced material was expressed TCRB transcripts. Produced via immunoSEQ multiplex PCR; TCRdb's table is partial and in-frame only. Seen here are more than 100,000 clones, roughly 10% observed once, and the top ten hold around 0.7%. As regards this clone: Its antigen is not identified.

The CDR3 runs to 13 residues. V lost 3 bases, J lost 13 bases, and 11 bases stayed unmatched. Germline V gene data show CDR1 as MNHNS and CDR2 as SASEGT. It was via CD45RO/CCR7/CD25/CD127/CD95/CD27 that CD4+ naive, central memory, regulatory and stem cell-like memory cells were sorted. The genes are TRBV6-1 and TRBJ2-5; TRBD2 matches 7 bases. What was sequenced was central memory CD4+ T cells from blood. The TCR sequence derives from a young man with type 1 diabetes. DNA of the CDR3: TGTGCCAGCAGTGAGGGTGGCGGGGGTCCTCTGTACTTC. As protein: CASSEGGGGPLYF.